The clone carrying this T cell receptor (beta chain) is a singleton in its sample. Antigen unknown. The same CDR3 arises from other DNA sequences in this sample as well. The sample originates from a study of shared clonotypes between healthy human individuals. CD45RO-negative, CCR7-positively selected cells formed the naive CD8 fraction, excluding terminally differentiated effector memory CD45RA+ cells. The healthy adult donors were HIV-negative and reported no recent acute infections or vaccinations. The study ran the assay at deep level. The repertoire was sequenced with immunoSEQ multiplex PCR; TCRdb's copy has only in-frame clones and lacks some. The sample records some 2.1 million clones, approximately 95% being singletons. Points from the study as a whole: With several donors compared, around 4.7% of naive CD4 clonotypes were shared.

The CDR3 runs 13 residues. Between the trimmed V and J ends, which lost 4 bases and 1 base, there was a span of 8 bases. From germline, CDR1 is MNHNS and CDR2 SASEGT. The genes are TRBV6-1 and TRBJ2-7; D gene unclear. The sequence derives from a man in his late teens or twenties in good health. The material sequenced was naive CD8+ T cells sorted from blood. This chain's CDR3 is CASSVAGSYEQYF. The CDR3 nucleotides read TGTGCCAGCAGTGTTGCAGGTTCCTACGAGCAGTACTTC.